The clone carrying this T cell receptor (beta chain) has a handful of counts. Its specificity is unknown. V was pared by 0 bases and J by 4 bases, with 13 bases between. Looked up from germline, CDR1 is SGDLS and CDR2 is YYNGEE. This CDR3 region has 15 residues. Clones were sequenced by immunoSEQ multiplex PCR, and TCRdb holds only the in-frame ones, with some missing. The sample lists around 60,000 clones, roughly 79% occurring once. This sample is part of a study of radiation and T cells in renal cell carcinoma. Study information: Nephrectomy followed 15 Gy stereotactic body radiation by 4 weeks.

The time point is: blood 2 weeks post-SBRT. Treatment in this sample: 15 Gy SBRT to primary tumor, nephrectomy 4 weeks later. After SBRT, blood was collected at 2 and 4 weeks, plus baseline. This renal cell carcinoma was of the clear cell type. Study observations and caveats: No pretreatment tumor biopsies were available for baseline clonotypes.

The chain combines TRBV9 with TRBJ1-2; D not resolved. Sequences were derived from blood, sampled from a patient whose treatment included radiotherapy and nephrectomy. The TCR originated in a man aged 55-75 years with renal cell carcinoma. CDR3 bases: TGTGCCAGCAGCGTAGCGGTGCGCTCGTTCTATGGCTACACCTTC. Residues: CASSVAVRSFYGYTF.